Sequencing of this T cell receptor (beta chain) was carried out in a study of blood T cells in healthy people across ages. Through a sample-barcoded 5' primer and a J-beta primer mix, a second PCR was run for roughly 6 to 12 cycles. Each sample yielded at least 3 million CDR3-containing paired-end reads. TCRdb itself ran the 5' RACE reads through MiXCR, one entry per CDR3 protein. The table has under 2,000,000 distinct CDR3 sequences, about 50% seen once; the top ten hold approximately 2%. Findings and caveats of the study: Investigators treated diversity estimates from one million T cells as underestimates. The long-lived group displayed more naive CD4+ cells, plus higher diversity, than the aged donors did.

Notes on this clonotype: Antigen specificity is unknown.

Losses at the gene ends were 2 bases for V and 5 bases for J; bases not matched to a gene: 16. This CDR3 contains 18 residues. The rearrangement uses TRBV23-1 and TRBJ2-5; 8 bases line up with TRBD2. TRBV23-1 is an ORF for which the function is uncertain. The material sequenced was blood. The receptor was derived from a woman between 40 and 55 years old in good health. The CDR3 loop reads CASSQMFDIAGSGETQYF. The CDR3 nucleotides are TGCGCCAGCAGTCAAATGTTTGATATAGCGGGGTCGGGGGAGACCCAGTACTTC.